These 10 T cell receptor beta chains were sequenced from one sample in a study of neoadjuvant nivolumab and ipilimumab in lung cancer (dated by TCRdb to the early 2020s). The time point tag for this specimen amounts to: pretherapy, before neoadjuvant immune checkpoint inhibitors. Preparation of the library involved the immunoSEQ multiplex PCR assay. TCRdb carries this immuneACCESS record with in-frame sequences only. Its versions omit some clonotypes, under half of them owing to an unresolved V gene in the studies checked, with the rest unexplained. The sample yields roughly 39,000 clones; about 91% were counted once. More than 3% of the sample goes to the ten largest clones. The specimen was peripheral blood, collected before neoadjuvant nivolumab, alone or with ipilimumab. The origin of the receptors is an adult with non-small cell lung cancer.

The count of this clone is one. The rearrangement joins TRBV7-9 to TRBJ1-1; possibly TRBD1 for D (6 bases). The CDR3 sequence is 15 residues long. Trimming took off 6 bases at V and 1 base at J, with 15 bases between the two ends. Germline V CDR1 and CDR2: SEHNR, FQNEAQ (reference sequence). CDR3 bases: TGTGCCAGCAGAATAAGTACAGGGCAGAACACTGAAGCTTTCTTT. Translated: CASRISTGQNTEAFF.

This clone was recorded a few times. This chain joins TRBV6-5 and TRBJ1-1, with D hard to call. V gave up 0 bases and J gave up 1 base, with 12 bases separating them. The CDR3 has 16 amino acids. Germline CDR1 and CDR2: MNHEY and SVGAGI. The CDR3 reads CASSYSITDSNTEAFF. CDR3 nucleotide sequence: TGTGCCAGCAGTTACTCAATAACAGATTCGAACACTGAAGCTTTCTTT.

The chain carries TRBV30 and TRBJ1-2, with 11 bases lining up with TRBD1. The CDR3 covers 15 residues. The junction had 6 bases not matched to a gene; V was cut back by 0 bases and J by 6 bases. CDR1 is GTSNPN and CDR2 is SVGIG in the germline V gene (reference sequence). The CDR3 protein is CAWSVRTGGIDGYTF. The CDR3 region has the DNA TGTGCCTGGAGTGTAAGGACAGGGGGCATCGATGGCTACACCTTC.

The V and J genes are TRBV5-1 and TRBJ2-3; no clear D gene. CDR1 is SGHRS, CDR2 YFSETQ, per germline. V was clipped by 8 bases and J by 8 bases, with 15 bases between them. The CDR3 covers 12 residues. This CDR3 is CARGMSDGTQYF. CDR3 nucleotide sequence: TGCGCCAGGGGGATGAGCGATGGTACGCAGTATTTT.

This chain joins TRBV10-2 and TRBJ1-1; D call uncertain. The germline V gene has CDR1 WSHSY and CDR2 SAAADI. This CDR3 contains 12 residues. The ends were cut back, 6 bases at V and 6 bases at J, with 11 bases in the middle. CDR3 sequence reads: CASRGSDPEAFF. DNA of the CDR3: TGCGCCAGCAGAGGCTCAGATCCTGAAGCTTTCTTT.

The rearrangement joins TRBV15 to TRBJ2-3; 10 nucleotides match TRBD2. This CDR3 is built from 16 residues. J gave up 8 bases and V 3 bases, and 11 bases lay outside the gene matches. Looked up from germline, CDR1 is LNHNV and CDR2 is YYDKDF (reference sequence). The CDR3 region is CATSRPGSGRAVTQYF. The CDR3 DNA follows: TGTGCCACCAGCAGGCCCGGGAGCGGGAGGGCCGTTACGCAGTATTTT.

This chain uses TRBV28 with TRBJ1-2; weak D call: TRBD1 (6 bases). From germline, CDR1 is MDHEN and CDR2 SYDVKM. This CDR3 has 13 amino acids. Between the trimmed V and J ends, which lost 8 bases and 7 bases, there was a span of 17 bases. The CDR3 nucleotides are TGTGCCAGCGTCCCCTCTTCGGACAGTGGCTACACCTTC. The encoded protein is CASVPSSDSGYTF.

The chain employs TRBV4-2 and TRBJ2-5; no clear D gene. The CDR3 has 16 amino acids. The germline gives CDR1 LGHNA, CDR2 YNFKEQ. V dropped 5 bases and J dropped 0 bases, with 16 bases sitting between them. The CDR3 nucleotides are TGTGCCAGCAGCAAGACCTGGAATTTGTACCAAGAGACCCAGTACTTC. Translation gives CASSKTWNLYQETQYF.

The chain employs TRBV7-8 and TRBJ1-1; 7 bases agree with TRBD1. The junction had 14 bases not matched to a gene; V was cut back by 8 bases and J by 11 bases. Germline CDR1 and CDR2: SGHVS and FQNEAQ. CDR3 length: 13 amino acids. The CDR3 DNA is TGTGCCAGCTCGGACAGGAGCGAGTTCCGGGCTTTCTTT. Amino acid sequence: CASSDRSEFRAFF.

The J gene is TRBJ2-7, the V gene TRBV30, with D maybe TRBD2 (5 bases). Trimming cost V 2 bases and J 2 bases, with 22 bases left between them. CDR1 is GTSNPN and CDR2 is SVGIG in the germline V gene (reference sequence). The CDR3 has 17 residues. The CDR3 DNA is TGTGCCTGGAGTAATACTAGGGCAGTGGATCAGGCCTACGAGCAGTACTTC. Residues: CAWSNTRAVDQAYEQYF. The full variable domain, completed using reference TRBV30 and TRBJ2-7, is SQTIHQWPATLVQPVGSPLSLECTVEGTSNPNLYWYRQAAGRGLQLLFYSVGIGQISSEVPQNLSASRPQDRQFILSSKKLLLSDSGFYLCAWSNTRAVDQAYEQYFGPGTRLTVT.